The 17 T cell receptor beta chains reported below all come from one sample, sequenced in a study of T cells after yellow fever vaccination. TCRdb ran MiXCR on the 5' RACE reads and lists one entry per CDR3 protein. This repertoire shows roughly 500,000 distinct CDR3 sequences, 15% to 20% found once; its top ten account for approximately 14%. The specimen was PBMCs, collected 15 days after the yellow fever booster vaccination. These TCRs come from a man younger than 45 who received the YFV17D yellow fever vaccine.

The chain couples TRBV7-9 to TRBJ2-5; 7 bases are a match to TRBD1. Unmatched junction bases numbered 6, after V lost 4 bases and J lost 4 bases. CDR1 is SEHNR and CDR2 is FQNEAQ in the germline V gene (reference sequence). The CDR3 spans 14 residues. As DNA, the CDR3 is TGTGCCAGCAGCTCAGCGACAGGGAGAGAGACCCAGTACTTC. It yields the protein CASSSATGRETQYF. The variable domain in full, completed from reference TRBV7-9 and TRBJ2-5, reads DTGVSQNPRHKITKRGQNVTFRCDPISEHNRLYWYRQTLGQGPEFLTYFQNEAQLEKSRLLSDRFSAERPKGSFSTLEIQRTEQGDSAMYLCASSSATGRETQYFGPGTRLLVL.

The table lists this clonotype with a few counts. The rearrangement uses TRBV3-1 and TRBJ2-7, with 7 positions matching TRBD2. This CDR3 region has 14 residues. J lost 6 bases, V lost 0 bases, and 5 bases had no gene match. Germline lookup yields CDR1 LGHDT and CDR2 YNNKEL (reference sequence). The CDR3 DNA sequence: TGTGCCAGCAGCCAAGATAAGCGGGGAACCGAGCAGTACTTC. This sequence encodes CASSQDKRGTEQYF.

This clonotype was found a few times. CDR3 bases: TGTGCCATCGGGGGGTACCAAGAGACCCAGTACTTC. Its protein product is CAIGGYQETQYF. V is TRBV10-3 and J is TRBJ2-5; possibly TRBD2 for D (6 bases). Trimming stripped 8 bases from V and 0 bases from J, with 7 bases between. Germline assignment: CDR1 ENHRY and CDR2 SYGVKD. The CDR3 runs to 12 residues.

The chain combines TRBV12-3 or TRBV12-4 with TRBJ2-7; D is unresolved. Trimming took 5 bases from V and 6 from J, leaving 8 bases between them. The CDR3 length is 11 residues. CDR3 coding DNA: TGTGCCAGCAGTATAGGTAGCGAGCAGTACTTC. Protein product: CASSIGSEQYF.

In DNA form, the CDR3 reads TGTGCCAGCAGACATGACAACACCGGGGAGCTGTTTTTT. Protein: CASRHDNTGELFF. The rearrangement links TRBV7-8 to TRBJ2-2; D remains unclear. The CDR3 is made up of 13 amino acids. Trimming pared 6 bases from V and 2 bases from J, leaving 7 bases between. Germline V gene sequence: CDR1 SGHVS, CDR2 FQNEAQ.

The chain carries TRBV12-3 or TRBV12-4 and TRBJ2-1, with D possibly being TRBD2 (6 bases). With 7 bases removed from V and 4 bases from J, the gap between germline ends came to 11 bases. The CDR3 spans 13 residues. The CDR3 is CASTPGGYNEQFF. The CDR3 DNA reads as TGTGCCAGCACCCCCGGGGGTTACAATGAGCAGTTCTTC.

This clonotype turned up a few times. CDR3 protein: CAISETGRAKNIQYF. The DNA for the CDR3 is TGTGCCATCAGTGAAACAGGGAGGGCCAAAAACATTCAGTACTTC. The V and J genes are TRBV10-3 and TRBJ2-4; D possibly uses TRBD1 or TRBD2 (6 bases each). The length of the CDR3 is 15 residues. Per the germline V gene, CDR1 is ENHRY and CDR2 is SYGVKD. V dropped 3 bases and J dropped 1 base, with 10 bases sitting between them.

The chain couples TRBV28 to TRBJ2-1; D is uncertain. CDR1 is MDHEN and CDR2 is SYDVKM in the germline V gene. Deletions cut 10 bases from V and 0 bases from J, with 13 bases between. The CDR3 runs 14 residues. The CDR3 spells CATKERLSYNEQFF. The CDR3, as DNA: TGTGCCACCAAGGAGCGCCTCTCCTACAATGAGCAGTTCTTC.

In this sample, this clonotype turned up a few times. J is TRBJ2-2 and V is TRBV6-1; D possibly corresponds to TRBD1 (6 bases). In germline, CDR1 is MNHNS, CDR2 SASEGT. The V end lost 6 bases, the J end lost 1 base, and 12 bases lay between the germline ends. This CDR3 region has 15 residues. The CDR3 reads CASRLPGQNTGELFF. The CDR3 DNA is TGTGCCAGCAGGCTCCCGGGACAGAACACCGGGGAGCTGTTTTTT.

The rearrangement uses TRBV7-2 and TRBJ2-2; D could derive from TRBD1 or TRBD2 (5 bases each). Germline CDR1 SGHTA, CDR2 FQGNSA. The CDR3 spans 17 residues. Trimming took 1 base from V and 0 from J, leaving 12 bases between them. CDR3 DNA sequence: TGTGCCAGCAGCTTAGGTAGACAGAGGGCGAACACCGGGGAGCTGTTTTTT. It translates to CASSLGRQRANTGELFF.

The V gene is TRBV20-1, the J gene TRBJ2-6; D not resolved. Germline CDR1 and CDR2: DFQATT and SNEGSKA (reference sequence). There are 14 residues in the CDR3. Trimming cost V 6 bases and J 4 bases, with 13 bases left between them. CDR3 sequence (DNA): TGCAGTGCGCCCCCCGGCGGCGGGGCCAACGTCCTGACTTTC. Translation gives CSAPPGGGANVLTF.

V is TRBV3-1 and J is TRBJ2-7; no clear D gene. The germline gives CDR1 LGHDT, CDR2 YNNKEL (reference sequence). The germline V and J ends were trimmed by 2 bases and 1 base, with 9 bases remaining between them. The CDR3 length is 14 residues. CDR3 region: CASSQSGMSYEQYF. The CDR3 DNA sequence: TGTGCCAGCAGCCAATCTGGCATGTCCTACGAGCAGTACTTC.

The V gene is TRBV9, the J gene TRBJ2-2; D gene ambiguous. CDR3 size: 17 residues. CDR1 and CDR2 (germline): SGDLS, YYNGEE. V was trimmed by 3 bases and J by 3 bases, leaving 18 bases between them. The CDR3: CASSARRLQEDTGELFF. The CDR3 nucleotides are TGTGCCAGCAGCGCCCGTCGGCTCCAGGAAGACACCGGGGAGCTGTTTTTT.

In this sample, this clonotype turned up a few times. The chain uses TRBV5-4 and TRBJ2-7, with 9 bases matching TRBD2. The CDR3 runs 15 residues. CDR1 is SGHNT, CDR2 YYREEE, per germline (reference sequence). Germline trimming cut 4 bases from V and 3 bases from J; bases unmatched to any gene: 8. DNA of the CDR3: TGTGCCAGCAGCCGACGGGCTAGCGGGATCTACGAGCAGTACTTC. Protein: CASSRRASGIYEQYF.

This chain links TRBV6-6 with TRBJ2-7; TRBD2 agrees at 7 bases. CDR3 length equals 13 residues. With 6 bases clipped from V and 5 bases from J, the junction kept 7 bases outside the gene matches. CDR1 and CDR2 (germline): MNHNY, SVGAGI (reference sequence). The CDR3 loop is CASSSWEGNEQYF. CDR3 nucleotides: TGTGCCAGCAGCTCGTGGGAGGGGAACGAGCAGTACTTC.

This clonotype was detected only a few times. This rearrangement joins TRBV20-1 to TRBJ1-3; D gene uncertain. The CDR3 has 14 residues. In germline, CDR1 is DFQATT, CDR2 SNEGSKA (reference sequence). V dropped 0 bases and J dropped 0 bases, with 6 bases sitting between them. The chain's CDR3 is CSARDFISGNTIYF. CDR3 in DNA: TGCAGTGCTAGAGATTTCATCTCTGGAAACACCATATATTTT.

The CDR3 sequence: CASSQDQGSYEQYF. The CDR3 DNA follows: TGCGCCAGCAGCCAAGATCAGGGATCCTACGAGCAGTACTTC. The J gene is TRBJ2-7, the V gene TRBV4-1; maybe TRBD1 (5 bases). The V and J ends lost 0 bases and 1 base respectively, with 7 bases between them. Germline V lookup: CDR1 MGHRA, CDR2 YSYEKL. This CDR3 contains 14 residues.